Listed below are T cell receptor beta chains from one sample, sequenced in a study of blood T cell repertoires in COVID-19. Profiled with immunoSEQ multiplex PCR; TCRdb holds only in-frame clones, not every one. This sample yields over 250,000 clones, of which approximately 88% are seen a single time; roughly 1.5% belongs to the top ten. The sequencing sample was made of peripheral blood. The receptors shown here come from a human donor with COVID-19, enrolled during active disease. The donor label of this sample is uncertain. Both conserved end residues are part of each CDR3. D genes are given only for firm matches. Rows may omit the clone size; those that give it use once, few, many or a size class.

DNA: TGTGCCAGCAGTGTATCCGGGAGCTCCGGCTACAATGAGCAGTTCTTC; CDR3: CASSVSGSSGYNEQFF; D: .; length: 16; V: TRBV25-1; J: TRBJ2-1; size: .
DNA: TGTGCCAGCAGTTTACAAGTTTGGACAGGGAGCCCCTATCAGCCCCAGCATTTT; CDR3: CASSLQVWTGSPYQPQHF; D: TRBD1; length: 18; V: TRBV28; J: TRBJ1-5; size: few
DNA: TGTGCCAGCAGCCAAGATCCGGGGACAGGAGTGAGCGCTTTCTTT; CDR3: CASSQDPGTGVSAFF; D: TRBD1; length: 15; V: TRBV3-1/TRBV3-2; J: TRBJ1-1; size: .
DNA: TGTGCCAGCAGCTTAGAGGGATTTAATACGCAGTATTTT; CDR3: CASSLEGFNTQYF; D: .; length: 13; V: TRBV7-3; J: TRBJ2-3; size: .
DNA: TGCGCCAGCAGTGACGGTGATTCACCCCTCCACTTT; CDR3: CASSDGDSPLHF; D: .; length: 12; V: TRBV10-1; J: TRBJ1-6; size: once
DNA: TGTGCCAGTATCGAGGGTAACTATGGCTACACCTTC; CDR3: CASIEGNYGYTF; D: .; length: 12; V: TRBV19; J: TRBJ1-2; size: .
DNA: TGTGCCAGCACTATACAAGAGACCCAGTACTTC; CDR3: CASTIQETQYF; D: .; length: 11; V: TRBV12-3/TRBV12-4; J: TRBJ2-5; size: .
DNA: TGTGCCAGCAGCGCCGGGACAGGGGGCTCAGATACGCAGTATTTT; CDR3: CASSAGTGGSDTQYF; D: TRBD1; length: 15; V: TRBV9; J: TRBJ2-3; size: .
DNA: TGTGCCAGCTCCCCCGGGACAGGGGGCGACCCTGAAGCTTTCTTT; CDR3: CASSPGTGGDPEAFF; D: TRBD1; length: 15; V: TRBV18; J: TRBJ1-1; size: .
DNA: TGTGCCAGTAGTGCCCTGGGGGGGAACACTGAAGCTTTCTTT; CDR3: CASSALGGNTEAFF; D: .; length: 14; V: TRBV19; J: TRBJ1-1; size: .
DNA: TGTGCCAGCAGCCAAGAAACGGGTCGGGAGACCCAGTACTTC; CDR3: CASSQETGRETQYF; D: .; length: 14; V: TRBV3-1/TRBV3-2; J: TRBJ2-5; size: .
DNA: TGTGCCAGCAGATACCCCTTGGGACACTTGAACACCGGGGAGCTGTTTTTT; CDR3: CASRYPLGHLNTGELFF; D: .; length: 17; V: TRBV28; J: TRBJ2-2; size: .
DNA: TGTGCCAGCAGCTTATACAGGGCGAACACCGGGGAGCTGTTTTTT; CDR3: CASSLYRANTGELFF; D: .; length: 15; V: TRBV11-3; J: TRBJ2-2; size: many
DNA: TGTGCCAGCAGCTTAGGGGGACAGCTTAATCAGCCCCAGCATTTT; CDR3: CASSLGGQLNQPQHF; D: TRBD1; length: 15; V: TRBV7-9; J: TRBJ1-5; size: .
DNA: TGTGCCACCAGTGCAGGGGGCAATCAGCCCCAGCATTTT; CDR3: CATSAGGNQPQHF; D: .; length: 13; V: TRBV24-1; J: TRBJ1-5; size: .
DNA: TGTGCCTGGAGTGGAGGACAGGGCCGTGGCTACACCTTC; CDR3: CAWSGGQGRGYTF; D: TRBD1; length: 13; V: TRBV30; J: TRBJ1-2; size: many